What follows is one TCR beta chain and its context. CDR1 and CDR2 from the germline V gene are LGHNA and YSLEER. The V and J ends lost 3 bases and 2 bases respectively, with 5 bases between them. CDR3 length equals 12 residues. These data come from a study of blood T cell repertoires in COVID-19. Study context: The United States, Italy and Spain were the sources of the acute and convalescent COVID-19 samples. Sources were T cells, B-cell-depleted T cells, or PBMCs; the material itself was cDNA or gDNA.

In the study's own analysis: Counts of nucleated cells, estimated from reference gene primer amplification, were obtained. Profiled with immunoSEQ multiplex PCR; TCRdb holds only in-frame clones, not every one. Clone size and V and J calls were adopted from that table, with D and trimming inferred from the DNA. The data show roughly 180,000 clones, 70% to 90% seen once. The chain combines TRBV4-3 with TRBJ2-7; D remains unclear. The clonotype originates from a man in his forties or fifties who had recovered from COVID-19. The sequencing input was peripheral blood. CDR3 sequence (DNA): TGCGCCAGCAGCCAGGCGGCCTACGAGCAGTACTTC. The encoded protein is CASSQAAYEQYF.